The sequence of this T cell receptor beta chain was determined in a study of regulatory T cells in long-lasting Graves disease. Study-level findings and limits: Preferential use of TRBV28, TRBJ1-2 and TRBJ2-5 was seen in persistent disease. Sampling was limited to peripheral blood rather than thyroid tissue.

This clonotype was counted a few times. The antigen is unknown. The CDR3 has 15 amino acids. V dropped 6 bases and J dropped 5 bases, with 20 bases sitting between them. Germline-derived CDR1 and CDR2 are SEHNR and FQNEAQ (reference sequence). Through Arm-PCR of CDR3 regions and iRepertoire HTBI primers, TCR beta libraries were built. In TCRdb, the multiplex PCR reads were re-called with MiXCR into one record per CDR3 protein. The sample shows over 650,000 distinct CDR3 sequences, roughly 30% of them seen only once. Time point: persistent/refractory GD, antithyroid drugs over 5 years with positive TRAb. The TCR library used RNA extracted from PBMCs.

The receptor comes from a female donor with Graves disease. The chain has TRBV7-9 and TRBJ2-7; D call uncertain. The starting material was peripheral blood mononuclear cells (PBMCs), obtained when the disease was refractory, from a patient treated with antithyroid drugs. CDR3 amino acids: CASRSSGNSIHEQYF. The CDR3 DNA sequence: TGTGCCAGCAGGTCCTCAGGTAACTCCATCCACGAGCAGTACTTC.